This TCR beta chain was captured by sequencing in a study of cytomegalovirus exposure and HLA in healthy donors. Study-wide context: In terms of ancestry, the Caucasian-associated cluster contained about 80% of the roughly 400 genotyped donors. General study results and limits: Associated with HLA alleles at 0.05 false discovery rate in a later analysis were around 15,000 TCR beta sequences. Altogether, 150 or so TCR beta chains were recorded as cytomegalovirus-associated.

CDR1 SGHRS and CDR2 YFSETQ come from the germline V gene. The CDR3 loop spans 14 amino acids. With 3 bases removed from V and 0 bases from J, the gap between germline ends came to 9 bases. PCR amplification relied on 60 Vbeta primers (plus 13 Jbeta primers). Per the original methods: A later analysis tallied about 80 million unique TCR beta chains, around 12 million of them shared. Libraries were prepared by immunoSEQ multiplex PCR; TCRdb keeps only in-frame clonotypes and omits some of them. From that table come the V and J calls and clone size; the DNA was used to work out D and trimming. The table has around 110,000 clones, roughly 70% seen once. Comment on this clone: Antigen: not known.

Sequences were obtained from PBMCs. The TCR comes from a woman aged 18-29 years in good health and CMV-seronegative. V usage is TRBV5-1 and J usage is TRBJ1-1; D remains unclear. The CDR3 loop reads CASSSATLNTEAFF. CDR3 bases: TGCGCCAGCAGCTCCGCGACACTGAACACTGAAGCTTTCTTT.